Listed below are T cell receptor beta chains from one sample, sequenced in a study of blood T cell repertoires in COVID-19. TCRdb keeps only in-frame clones here, not all; method: immunoSEQ multiplex PCR. This sample yields 250,000 or so clones, of which 65% to 85% are seen a single time; approximately 1.5% belongs to the top ten. Sequenced: peripheral blood. The receptors derive from a woman aged 40 to 50 who had recovered from COVID-19. Each CDR3 is given with its conserved first and last residue. The order of the fields is V gene, D gene, clone size, J gene, CDR3 DNA, CDR3 protein. The D gene is left open where the match is weak. Rows may omit the clone size; those that give it use once, few, many or a size class.

V: TRBV6-5; D: NA; size: NA; J: TRBJ1-2; DNA: TGTGCCAGCCGATCGGAGGGGAACTATGGCTACACCTTC; CDR3: CASRSEGNYGYTF
V: TRBV5-1; D: NA; size: NA; J: TRBJ1-3; DNA: TGCGCCAGCAGCCGAGACGGGGACCGGGGGAACACCATATATTTT; CDR3: CASSRDGDRGNTIYF
V: TRBV5-1; D: TRBD1; size: NA; J: TRBJ2-2; DNA: TGCGCCAGCAGCGTCGGGACAGGGGGAGCCGGGGAGCTGTTTTTT; CDR3: CASSVGTGGAGELFF
V: TRBV11-2; D: NA; size: NA; J: TRBJ2-5; DNA: TGTGCCAGCAGCCCGTTCGGGCGGGAAGGGACCCAGTACTTC; CDR3: CASSPFGREGTQYF
V: TRBV29-1; D: NA; size: NA; J: TRBJ1-3; DNA: TGCAGCGTGGCGACAGGTGTGGGGGGAAACACCATATATTTT; CDR3: CSVATGVGGNTIYF
V: TRBV7-2; D: NA; size: NA; J: TRBJ2-5; DNA: TGTGCCAGCAGCTTAGGCAGGGGACAAGAGACCCAGTACTTC; CDR3: CASSLGRGQETQYF
V: TRBV7-8; D: NA; size: once; J: TRBJ1-2; DNA: TGTGCCAGCAGCTTAGGGCTACTAAGTGGCTACACCTTC; CDR3: CASSLGLLSGYTF
V: TRBV19; D: NA; size: NA; J: TRBJ2-3; DNA: TGTGCCAGTAGTATCGCTAGCGCATCAGATACGCAGTATTTT; CDR3: CASSIASASDTQYF
V: TRBV30; D: NA; size: NA; J: TRBJ2-7; DNA: TGTGCCTGGAGTGTACGCCGACAGGACTACGAGCAGTACTTC; CDR3: CAWSVRRQDYEQYF
V: TRBV7-3; D: TRBD1; size: NA; J: TRBJ2-2; DNA: TGTGCCAGCAGCTTAACGTTGGGACAGGGAATCACCGGGGAGCTGTTTTTT; CDR3: CASSLTLGQGITGELFF
V: TRBV7-9; D: NA; size: NA; J: TRBJ1-1; DNA: TGTGCCAGCAGCTTAGGGGGCAAGTTGTACACTGAAGCTTTCTTT; CDR3: CASSLGGKLYTEAFF
V: TRBV7-3; D: NA; size: NA; J: TRBJ2-3; DNA: TGTGCCAGCAGCTTATACGAGGGCCCTTCAAGCACAGATACGCAGTATTTT; CDR3: CASSLYEGPSSTDTQYF
V: TRBV10-3; D: NA; size: NA; J: TRBJ1-3; DNA: TGTGCCATCAGAGATACCCGTGAGAGCTCTGGAAACACCATATATTTT; CDR3: CAIRDTRESSGNTIYF
V: TRBV10-3; D: NA; size: NA; J: TRBJ2-7; DNA: TGTGCCATCATGGAGAATGGAGGAGGCGAGCAGTACTTC; CDR3: CAIMENGGGEQYF
V: TRBV7-6; D: TRBD1; size: NA; J: TRBJ1-2; DNA: TGTGCCAGCAGCTTCCAGGGGGGAGGCTACACCTTC; CDR3: CASSFQGGGYTF
V: TRBV5-1; D: NA; size: NA; J: TRBJ2-7; DNA: TGCGCCAGCAGCTTGCCGGGCTACGAGCAGTACTTC; CDR3: CASSLPGYEQYF
V: TRBV5-5; D: NA; size: NA; J: TRBJ2-7; DNA: TGTGCCAGCAGCTTCGGACAGACTTACGAGCAGTACTTC; CDR3: CASSFGQTYEQYF
V: TRBV7-8; D: NA; size: NA; J: TRBJ1-2; DNA: TGTGCCAGCAGCTTAGCCCGTATCCCTCTTATAACTCGGGACAAGGGGCAGCATGGCTACACCTTC; CDR3: CASSLARIPLITRDKGQHGYTF